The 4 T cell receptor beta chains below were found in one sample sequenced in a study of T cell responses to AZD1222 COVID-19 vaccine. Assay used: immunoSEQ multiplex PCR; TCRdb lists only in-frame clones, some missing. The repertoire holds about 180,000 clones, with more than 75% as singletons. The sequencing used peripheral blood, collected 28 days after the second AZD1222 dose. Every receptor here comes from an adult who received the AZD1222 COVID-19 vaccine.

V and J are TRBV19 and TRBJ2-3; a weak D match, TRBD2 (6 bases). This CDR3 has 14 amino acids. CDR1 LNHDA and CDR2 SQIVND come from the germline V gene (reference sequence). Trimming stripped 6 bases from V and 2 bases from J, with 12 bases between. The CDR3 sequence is CASRNPGDTDTQYF. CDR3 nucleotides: TGTGCCAGTAGAAACCCGGGAGACACAGATACGCAGTATTTT.

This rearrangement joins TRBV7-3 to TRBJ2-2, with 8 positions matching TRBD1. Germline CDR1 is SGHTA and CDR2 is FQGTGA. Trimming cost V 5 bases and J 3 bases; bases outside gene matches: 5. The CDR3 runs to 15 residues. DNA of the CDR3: TGTGCCAGCAGCCAGACAGGGGCGGACACCGGGGAGCTGTTTTTT. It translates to CASSQTGADTGELFF.

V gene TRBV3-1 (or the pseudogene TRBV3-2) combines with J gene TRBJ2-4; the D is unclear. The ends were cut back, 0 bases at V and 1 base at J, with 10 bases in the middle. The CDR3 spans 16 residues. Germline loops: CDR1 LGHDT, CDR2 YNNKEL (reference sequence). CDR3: CASSQETPWAKNIQYF. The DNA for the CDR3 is TGTGCCAGCAGCCAAGAGACCCCCTGGGCCAAAAACATTCAGTACTTC.

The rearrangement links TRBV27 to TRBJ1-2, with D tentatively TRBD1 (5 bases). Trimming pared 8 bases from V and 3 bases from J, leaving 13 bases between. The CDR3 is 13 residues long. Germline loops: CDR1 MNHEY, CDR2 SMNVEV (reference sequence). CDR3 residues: CASGHGADYGYTF. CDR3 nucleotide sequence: TGTGCCAGCGGTCACGGGGCGGACTATGGCTACACCTTC.